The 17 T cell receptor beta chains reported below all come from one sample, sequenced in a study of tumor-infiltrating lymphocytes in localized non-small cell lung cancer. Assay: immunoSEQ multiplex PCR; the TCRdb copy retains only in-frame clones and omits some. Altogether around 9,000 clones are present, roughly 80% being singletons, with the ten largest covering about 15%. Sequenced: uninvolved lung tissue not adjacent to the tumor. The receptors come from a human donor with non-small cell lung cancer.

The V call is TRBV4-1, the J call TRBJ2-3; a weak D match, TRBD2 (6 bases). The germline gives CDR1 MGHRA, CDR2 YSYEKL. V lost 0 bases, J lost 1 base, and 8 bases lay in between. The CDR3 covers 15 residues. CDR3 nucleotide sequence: TGCGCCAGCAGCCAAGAGGAGCGGGGCACAGATACGCAGTATTTT. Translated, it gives CASSQEERGTDTQYF.

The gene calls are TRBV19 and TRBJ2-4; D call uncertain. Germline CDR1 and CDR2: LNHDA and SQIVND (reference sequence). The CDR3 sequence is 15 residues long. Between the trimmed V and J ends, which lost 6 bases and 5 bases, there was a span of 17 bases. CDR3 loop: CASSTSDQVQNIQYF. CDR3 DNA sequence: TGTGCCAGTAGCACATCGGACCAGGTTCAAAACATTCAGTACTTC.

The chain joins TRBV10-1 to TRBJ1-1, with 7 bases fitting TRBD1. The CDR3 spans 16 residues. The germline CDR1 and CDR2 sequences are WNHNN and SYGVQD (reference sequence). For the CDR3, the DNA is TGCGCAGGGGGGGGGATGGGCAGGGGGAGAGGCACTGAAGCTTTCTTT. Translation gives CAGGGMGRGRGTEAFF.

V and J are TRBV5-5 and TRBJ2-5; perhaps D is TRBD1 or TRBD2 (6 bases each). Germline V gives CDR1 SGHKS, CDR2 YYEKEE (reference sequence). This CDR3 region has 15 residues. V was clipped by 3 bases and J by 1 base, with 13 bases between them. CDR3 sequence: CASSYLGGIQETQYF. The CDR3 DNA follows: TGTGCCAGCAGCTACTTAGGGGGGATCCAAGAGACCCAGTACTTC. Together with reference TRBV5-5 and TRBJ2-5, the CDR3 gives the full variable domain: DAGVTQSPTHLIKTRGQQVTLRCSPISGHKSVSWYQQVLGQGPQFIFQYYEKEERGRGNFPDRFSARQFPNYSSELNVNALLLGDSALYLCASSYLGGIQETQYFGPGTRLLVL.

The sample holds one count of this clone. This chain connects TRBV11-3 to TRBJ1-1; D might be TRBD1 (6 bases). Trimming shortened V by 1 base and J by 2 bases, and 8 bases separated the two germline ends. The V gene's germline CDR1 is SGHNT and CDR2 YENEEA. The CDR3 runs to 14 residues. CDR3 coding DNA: TGTGCCAGCAGCTTAGCCAGGGGAAACACTGAAGCTTTCTTT. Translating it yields CASSLARGNTEAFF.

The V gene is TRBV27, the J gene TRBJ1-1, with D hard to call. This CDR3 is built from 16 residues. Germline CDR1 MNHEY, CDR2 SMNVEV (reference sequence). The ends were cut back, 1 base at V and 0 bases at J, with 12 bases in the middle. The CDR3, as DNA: TGTGCCAGCAGTTTATGGGCGGGCTCCATGAACACTGAAGCTTTCTTT. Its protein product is CASSLWAGSMNTEAFF.

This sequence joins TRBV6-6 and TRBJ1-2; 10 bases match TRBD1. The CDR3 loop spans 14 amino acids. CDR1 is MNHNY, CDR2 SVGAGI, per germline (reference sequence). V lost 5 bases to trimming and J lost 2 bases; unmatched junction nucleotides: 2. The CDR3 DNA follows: TGTGCCAGCAGTAAGGGACAGGGGAACTATGGCTACACCTTC. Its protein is CASSKGQGNYGYTF.

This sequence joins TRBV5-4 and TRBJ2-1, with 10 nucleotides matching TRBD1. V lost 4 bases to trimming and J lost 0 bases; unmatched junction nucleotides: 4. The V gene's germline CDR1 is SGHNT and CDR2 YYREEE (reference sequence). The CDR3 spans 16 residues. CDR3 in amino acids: CASSGRTGGSYNEQFF. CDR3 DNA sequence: TGTGCCAGCAGCGGTAGGACAGGGGGCTCCTACAATGAGCAGTTCTTC. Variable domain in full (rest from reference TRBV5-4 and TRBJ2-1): ETGVTQSPTHLIKTRGQQVTLRCSSQSGHNTVSWYQQALGQGPQFIFQYYREEENGRGNFPPRFSGLQFPNYSSELNVNALELDDSALYLCASSGRTGGSYNEQFFGPGTRLTVL.

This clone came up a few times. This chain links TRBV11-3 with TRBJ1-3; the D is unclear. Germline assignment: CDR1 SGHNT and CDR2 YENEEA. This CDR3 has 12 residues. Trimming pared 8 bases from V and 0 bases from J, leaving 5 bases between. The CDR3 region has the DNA TGTGCCAGCGGCATCTCTGGAAACACCATATATTTT. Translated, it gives CASGISGNTIYF.

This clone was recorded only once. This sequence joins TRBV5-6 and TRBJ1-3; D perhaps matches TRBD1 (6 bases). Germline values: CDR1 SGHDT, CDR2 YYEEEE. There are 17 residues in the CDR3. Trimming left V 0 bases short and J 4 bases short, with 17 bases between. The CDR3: CASSLGRRGFAGNTIYF. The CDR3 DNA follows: TGTGCCAGCAGCTTGGGGCGCAGGGGCTTCGCGGGAAACACCATATATTTT.

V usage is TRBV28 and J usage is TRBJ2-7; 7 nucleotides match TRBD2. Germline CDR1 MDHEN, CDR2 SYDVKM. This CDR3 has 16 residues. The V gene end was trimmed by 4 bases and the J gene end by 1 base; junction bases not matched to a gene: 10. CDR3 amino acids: CASSSLGSGVSYEQYF. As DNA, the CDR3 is TGTGCCAGCAGTTCTCTCGGCAGCGGGGTTTCCTACGAGCAGTACTTC.

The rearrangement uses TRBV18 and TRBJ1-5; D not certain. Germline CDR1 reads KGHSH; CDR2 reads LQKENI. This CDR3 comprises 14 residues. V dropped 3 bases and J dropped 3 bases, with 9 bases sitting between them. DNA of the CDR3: TGTGCCAGCTCACCGGGAGTCTCCAATCAGCCCCAGCATTTT. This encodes CASSPGVSNQPQHF.

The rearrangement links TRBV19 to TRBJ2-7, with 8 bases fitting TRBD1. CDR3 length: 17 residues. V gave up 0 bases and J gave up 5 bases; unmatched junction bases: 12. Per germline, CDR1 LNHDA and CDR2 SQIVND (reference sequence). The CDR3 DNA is TGTGCCAGTAGTATAGACCAGAGCCGGACAGGGAGCCACGAGCAGTACTTC. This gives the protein CASSIDQSRTGSHEQYF.

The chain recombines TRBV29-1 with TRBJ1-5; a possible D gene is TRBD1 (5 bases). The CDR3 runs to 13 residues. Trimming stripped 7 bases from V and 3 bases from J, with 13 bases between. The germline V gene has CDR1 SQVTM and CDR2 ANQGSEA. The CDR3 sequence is CSAGDGYNQPQHF. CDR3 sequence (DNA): TGCAGCGCCGGGGACGGTTACAATCAGCCCCAGCATTTT. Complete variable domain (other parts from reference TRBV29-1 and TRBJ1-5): SAVISQKPSRDICQRGTSLTIQCQVDSQVTMMFWYRQQPGQSLTLIATANQGSEATYESGFVIDKFPISRPNLTFSTLTVSNMSPEDSSIYLCSAGDGYNQPQHFGDGTRLSIL.

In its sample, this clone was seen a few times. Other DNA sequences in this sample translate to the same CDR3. In nucleotides, the CDR3 is TGCGCCAGCAGTAGTAGCGGGGGAGTCACCGGGGAGCTGTTTTTT. Translated: CASSSSGGVTGELFF. The chain carries TRBV10-2 and TRBJ2-2, with TRBD2 identical over 9 bases. V shed 5 bases and J 4 bases; nucleotides not matched to a gene: 5. The CDR3 contains 15 residues. In germline, CDR1 is WSHSY, CDR2 SAAADI.

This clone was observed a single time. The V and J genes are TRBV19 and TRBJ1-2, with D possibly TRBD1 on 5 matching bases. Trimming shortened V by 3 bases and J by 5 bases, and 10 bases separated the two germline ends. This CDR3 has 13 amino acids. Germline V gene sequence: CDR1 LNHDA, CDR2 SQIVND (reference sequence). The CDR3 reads CASSIEGLYGYTF. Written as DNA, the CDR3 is TGTGCCAGTAGTATCGAGGGGTTATATGGCTACACCTTC.

The CDR3 loop is CASSRPKGLAVTDTQYF. The CDR3 DNA is TGTGCCAGCAGCCGCCCCAAGGGACTAGCGGTTACAGATACGCAGTATTTT. This rearrangement joins TRBV11-2 to TRBJ2-3, with 11 bases lining up with TRBD2. The CDR3 is 17 residues long. The V gene's germline CDR1 is SGHAT and CDR2 FQNNGV. J was trimmed by 3 bases and V by 5 bases; bases with no gene match: 10.